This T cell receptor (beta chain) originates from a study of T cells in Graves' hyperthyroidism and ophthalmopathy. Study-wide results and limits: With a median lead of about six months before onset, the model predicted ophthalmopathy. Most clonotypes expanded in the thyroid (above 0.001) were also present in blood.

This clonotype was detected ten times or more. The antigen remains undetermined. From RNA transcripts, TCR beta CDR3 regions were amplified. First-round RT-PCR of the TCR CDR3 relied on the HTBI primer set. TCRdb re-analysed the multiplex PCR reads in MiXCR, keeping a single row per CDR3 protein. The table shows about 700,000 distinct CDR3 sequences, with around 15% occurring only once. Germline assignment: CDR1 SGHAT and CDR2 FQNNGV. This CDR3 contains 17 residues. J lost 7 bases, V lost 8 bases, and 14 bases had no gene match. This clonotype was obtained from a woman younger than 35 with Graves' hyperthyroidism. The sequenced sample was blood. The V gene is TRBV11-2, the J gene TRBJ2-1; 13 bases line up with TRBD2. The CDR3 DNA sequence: TGTGCCAGCCTGGGGGGGGGACTAGCGGGAAAGAGAAATGAGCAGTTCTTC. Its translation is CASLGGGLAGKRNEQFF.